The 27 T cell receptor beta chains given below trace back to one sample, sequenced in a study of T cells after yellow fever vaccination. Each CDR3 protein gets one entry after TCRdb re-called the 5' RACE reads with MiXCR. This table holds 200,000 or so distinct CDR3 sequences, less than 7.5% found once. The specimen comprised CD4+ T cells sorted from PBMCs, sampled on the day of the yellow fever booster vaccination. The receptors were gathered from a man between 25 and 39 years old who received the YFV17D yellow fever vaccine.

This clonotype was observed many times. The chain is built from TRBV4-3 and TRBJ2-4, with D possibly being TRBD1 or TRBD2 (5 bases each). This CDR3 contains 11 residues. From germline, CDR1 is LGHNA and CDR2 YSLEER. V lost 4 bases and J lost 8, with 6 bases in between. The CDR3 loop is CASSLGDIQYF. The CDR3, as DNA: TGCGCCAGCAGCCTGGGGGACATTCAGTACTTC.

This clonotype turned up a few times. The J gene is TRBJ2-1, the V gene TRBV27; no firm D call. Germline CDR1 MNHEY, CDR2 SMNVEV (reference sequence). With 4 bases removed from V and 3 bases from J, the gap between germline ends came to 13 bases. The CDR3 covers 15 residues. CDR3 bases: TGTGCCAGCAGTTCACCCGGACGCCTCTACAATGAGCAGTTCTTC. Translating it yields CASSSPGRLYNEQFF.

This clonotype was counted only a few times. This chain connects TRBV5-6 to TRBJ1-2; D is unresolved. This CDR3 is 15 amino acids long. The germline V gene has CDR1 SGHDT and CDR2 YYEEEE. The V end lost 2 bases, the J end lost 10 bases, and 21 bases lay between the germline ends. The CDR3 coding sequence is TGTGCCAGCAGCTTACCCCGACCCTTCACGAAAGCCTACACCTTC. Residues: CASSLPRPFTKAYTF. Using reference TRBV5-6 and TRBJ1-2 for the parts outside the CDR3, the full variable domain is DAGVTQSPTHLIKTRGQQVTLRCSPKSGHDTVSWYQQALGQGPQFIFQYYEEEERQRGNFPDRFSGHQFPNYSSELNVNALLLGDSALYLCASSLPRPFTKAYTFGSGTRLTVV.

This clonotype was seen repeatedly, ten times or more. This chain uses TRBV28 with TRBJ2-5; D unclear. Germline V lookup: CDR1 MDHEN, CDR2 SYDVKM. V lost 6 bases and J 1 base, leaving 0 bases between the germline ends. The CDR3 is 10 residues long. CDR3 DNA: TGTGCCAGCAGCCAAGAGACCCAGTACTTC. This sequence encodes CASSQETQYF.

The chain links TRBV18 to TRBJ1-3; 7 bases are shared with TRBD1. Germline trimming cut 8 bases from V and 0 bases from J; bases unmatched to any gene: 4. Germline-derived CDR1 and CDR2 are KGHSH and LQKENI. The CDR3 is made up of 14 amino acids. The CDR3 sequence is CASAGQISGNTIYF. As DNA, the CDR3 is TGTGCCAGCGCGGGACAGATCTCTGGAAACACCATATATTTT. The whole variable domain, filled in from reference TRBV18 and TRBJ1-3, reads NAGVMQNPRHLVRRRGQEARLRCSPMKGHSHVYWYRQLPEEGLKFMVYLQKENIIDESGMPKERFSAEFPKEGPSILRIQQVVRGDSAAYFCASAGQISGNTIYFGEGSWLTVV.

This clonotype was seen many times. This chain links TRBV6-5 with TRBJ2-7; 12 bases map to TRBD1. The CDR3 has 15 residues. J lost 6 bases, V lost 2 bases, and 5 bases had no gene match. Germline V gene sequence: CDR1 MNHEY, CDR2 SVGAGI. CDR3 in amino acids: CASSYTGTGGAEQYF. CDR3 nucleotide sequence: TGTGCCAGCAGTTACACCGGGACAGGGGGCGCCGAGCAGTACTTC.

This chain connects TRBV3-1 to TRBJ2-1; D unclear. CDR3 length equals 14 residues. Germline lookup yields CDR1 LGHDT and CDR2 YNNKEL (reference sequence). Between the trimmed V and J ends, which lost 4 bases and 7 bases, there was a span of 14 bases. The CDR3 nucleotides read TGTGCCAGCAGCCTTAAGGGCTCGCTAAATGAGCAGTTCTTC. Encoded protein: CASSLKGSLNEQFF.

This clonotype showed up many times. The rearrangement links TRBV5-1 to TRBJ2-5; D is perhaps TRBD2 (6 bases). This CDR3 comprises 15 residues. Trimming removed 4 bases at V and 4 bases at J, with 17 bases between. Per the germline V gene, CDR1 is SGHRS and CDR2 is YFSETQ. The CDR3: CASSPTGVIRETQYF. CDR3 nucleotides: TGCGCCAGCAGCCCGACGGGGGTTATCCGAGAGACCCAGTACTTC.

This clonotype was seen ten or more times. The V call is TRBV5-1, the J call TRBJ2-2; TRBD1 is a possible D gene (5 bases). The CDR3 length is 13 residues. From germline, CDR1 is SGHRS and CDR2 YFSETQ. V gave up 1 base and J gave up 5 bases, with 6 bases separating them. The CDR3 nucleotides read TGCGCCAGCAGCTTGCAGGGAACCGGGGAGCTGTTTTTT. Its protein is CASSLQGTGELFF.

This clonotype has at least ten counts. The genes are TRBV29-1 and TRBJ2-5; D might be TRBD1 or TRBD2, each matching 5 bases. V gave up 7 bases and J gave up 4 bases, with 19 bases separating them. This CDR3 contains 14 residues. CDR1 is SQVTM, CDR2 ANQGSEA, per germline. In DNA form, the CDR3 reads TGCAGCGCCGGAGGCAGGACACCCGGAGAGACCCAGTACTTC. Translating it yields CSAGGRTPGETQYF.

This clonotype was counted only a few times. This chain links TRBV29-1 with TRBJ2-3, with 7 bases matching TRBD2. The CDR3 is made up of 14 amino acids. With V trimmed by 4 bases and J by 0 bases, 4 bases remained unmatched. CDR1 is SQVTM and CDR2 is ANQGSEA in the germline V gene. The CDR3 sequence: CSVGGGGSTDTQYF. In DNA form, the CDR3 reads TGCAGCGTTGGGGGGGGGGGGAGCACAGATACGCAGTATTTT.

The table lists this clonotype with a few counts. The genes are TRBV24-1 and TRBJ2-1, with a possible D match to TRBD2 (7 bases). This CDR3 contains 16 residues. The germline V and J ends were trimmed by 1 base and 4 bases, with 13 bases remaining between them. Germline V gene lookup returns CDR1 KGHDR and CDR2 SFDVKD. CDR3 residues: CATSDFSQGGYNEQFF. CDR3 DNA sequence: TGTGCCACCAGTGATTTTTCACAGGGAGGGTACAATGAGCAGTTCTTC.

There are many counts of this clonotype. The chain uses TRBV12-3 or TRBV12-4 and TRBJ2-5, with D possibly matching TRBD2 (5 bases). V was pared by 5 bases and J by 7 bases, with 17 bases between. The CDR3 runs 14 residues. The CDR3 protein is CASSPSGVDGTQYF. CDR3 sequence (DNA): TGTGCCAGCAGTCCCTCCGGGGTAGACGGGACCCAGTACTTC.

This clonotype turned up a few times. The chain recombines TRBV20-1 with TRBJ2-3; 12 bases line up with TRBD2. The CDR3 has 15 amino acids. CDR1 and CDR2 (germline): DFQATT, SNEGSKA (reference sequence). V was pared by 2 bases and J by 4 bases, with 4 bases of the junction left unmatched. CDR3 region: CSARKLAGGADTQYF. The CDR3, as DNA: TGCAGTGCTAGAAAACTAGCGGGAGGAGCAGATACGCAGTATTTT.

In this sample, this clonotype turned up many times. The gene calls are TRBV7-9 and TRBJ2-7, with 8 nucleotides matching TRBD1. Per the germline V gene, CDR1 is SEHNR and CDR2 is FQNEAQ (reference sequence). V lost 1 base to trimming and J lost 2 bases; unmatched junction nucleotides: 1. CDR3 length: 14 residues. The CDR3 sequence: CASSLGQGTYEQYF. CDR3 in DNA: TGTGCCAGCAGCTTAGGACAGGGGACCTACGAGCAGTACTTC.

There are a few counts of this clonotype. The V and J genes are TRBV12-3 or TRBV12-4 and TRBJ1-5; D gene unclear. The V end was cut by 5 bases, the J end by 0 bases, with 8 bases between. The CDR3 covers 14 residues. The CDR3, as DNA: TGTGCCAGCAGTGTCGTCCCTAGCAATCAGCCCCAGCATTTT. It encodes CASSVVPSNQPQHF.

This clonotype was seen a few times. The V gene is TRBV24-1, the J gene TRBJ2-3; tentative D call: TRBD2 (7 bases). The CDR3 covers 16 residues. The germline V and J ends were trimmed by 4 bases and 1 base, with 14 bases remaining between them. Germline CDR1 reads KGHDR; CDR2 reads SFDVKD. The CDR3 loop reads CATSDPGGDGTDTQYF. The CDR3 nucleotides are TGTGCCACCAGTGACCCGGGGGGCGACGGCACAGATACGCAGTATTTT.

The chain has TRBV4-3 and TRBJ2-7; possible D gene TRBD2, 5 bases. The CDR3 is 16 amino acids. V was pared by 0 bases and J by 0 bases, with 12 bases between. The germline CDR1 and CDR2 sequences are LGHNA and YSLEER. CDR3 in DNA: TGCGCCAGCAGCCAAGAGTGGACTTCAGGCTCCTACGAGCAGTACTTC. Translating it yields CASSQEWTSGSYEQYF.

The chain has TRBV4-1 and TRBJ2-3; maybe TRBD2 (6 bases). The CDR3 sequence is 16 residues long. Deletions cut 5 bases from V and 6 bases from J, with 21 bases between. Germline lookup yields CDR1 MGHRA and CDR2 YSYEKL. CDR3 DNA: TGCGCCAGCAGCACAACCGGGACTTACGGCGTGGATACGCAGTATTTT. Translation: CASSTTGTYGVDTQYF.

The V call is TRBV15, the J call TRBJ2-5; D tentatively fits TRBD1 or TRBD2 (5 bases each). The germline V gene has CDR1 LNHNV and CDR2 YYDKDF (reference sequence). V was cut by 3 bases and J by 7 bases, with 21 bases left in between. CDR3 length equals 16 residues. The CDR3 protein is CATSSSTPGPAVTQYF. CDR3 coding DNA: TGTGCCACCAGCAGCTCCACGCCGGGACCGGCGGTGACCCAGTACTTC.

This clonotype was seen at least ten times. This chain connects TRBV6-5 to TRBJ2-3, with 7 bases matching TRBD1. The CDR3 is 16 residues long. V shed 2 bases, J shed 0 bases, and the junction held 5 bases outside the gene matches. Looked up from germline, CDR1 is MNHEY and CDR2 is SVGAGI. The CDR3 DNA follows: TGTGCCAGCAGTTACCTGGGACAGACCAGCACAGATACGCAGTATTTT. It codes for CASSYLGQTSTDTQYF.

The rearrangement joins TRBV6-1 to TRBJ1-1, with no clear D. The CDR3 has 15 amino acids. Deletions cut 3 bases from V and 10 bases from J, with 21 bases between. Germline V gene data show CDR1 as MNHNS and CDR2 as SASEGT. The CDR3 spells CASSETVIAGSPAFF. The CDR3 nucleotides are TGTGCCAGCAGTGAGACGGTGATTGCGGGGTCGCCAGCTTTCTTT.

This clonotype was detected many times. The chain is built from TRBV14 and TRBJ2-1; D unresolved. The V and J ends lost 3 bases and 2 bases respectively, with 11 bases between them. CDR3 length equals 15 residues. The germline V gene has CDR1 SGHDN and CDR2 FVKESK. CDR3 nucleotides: TGTGCCAGCAGCCATCTCATAGGGACCTACAATGAGCAGTTCTTC. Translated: CASSHLIGTYNEQFF. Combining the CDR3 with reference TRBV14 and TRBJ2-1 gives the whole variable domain EAGVTQFPSHSVIEKGQTVTLRCDPISGHDNLYWYRRVMGKEIKFLLHFVKESKQDESGMPNNRFLAERTGGTYSTLKVQPAELEDSGVYFCASSHLIGTYNEQFFGPGTRLTVL.

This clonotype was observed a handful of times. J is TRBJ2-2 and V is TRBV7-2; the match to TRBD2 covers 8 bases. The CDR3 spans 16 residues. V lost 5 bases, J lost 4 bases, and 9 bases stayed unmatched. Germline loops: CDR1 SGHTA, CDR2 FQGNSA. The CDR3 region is CASSRDAGGSTGELFF. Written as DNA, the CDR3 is TGTGCCAGCAGCCGCGACGCGGGGGGCAGCACCGGGGAGCTGTTTTTT.

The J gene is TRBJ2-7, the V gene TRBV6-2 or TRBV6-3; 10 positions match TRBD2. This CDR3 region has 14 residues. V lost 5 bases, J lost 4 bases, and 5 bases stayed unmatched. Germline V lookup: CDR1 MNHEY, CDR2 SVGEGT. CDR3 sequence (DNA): TGTGCCAGCAGTCAGCGGGAGGGCCGATACGAGCAGTACTTC. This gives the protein CASSQREGRYEQYF.

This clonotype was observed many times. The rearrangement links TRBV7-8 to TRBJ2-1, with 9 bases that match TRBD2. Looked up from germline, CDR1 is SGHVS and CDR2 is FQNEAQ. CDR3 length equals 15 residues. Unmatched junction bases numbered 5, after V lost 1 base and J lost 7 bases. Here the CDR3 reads CASSLGASGKNEQFF. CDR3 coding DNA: TGTGCCAGCAGCTTAGGGGCTAGCGGGAAGAATGAGCAGTTCTTC. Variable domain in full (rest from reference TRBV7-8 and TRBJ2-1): GAGVSQSPRYKVAKRGQDVALRCDPISGHVSLFWYQQALGQGPEFLTYFQNEAQLDKSGLPSDRFFAERPEGSVSTLKIQRTQQEDSAVYLCASSLGASGKNEQFFGPGTRLTVL.

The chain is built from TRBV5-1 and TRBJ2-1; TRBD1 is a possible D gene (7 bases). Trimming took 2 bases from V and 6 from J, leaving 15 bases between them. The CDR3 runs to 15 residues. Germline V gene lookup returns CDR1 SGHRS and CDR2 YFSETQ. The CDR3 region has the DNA TGCGCCAGCAGCTTCCCCAGCCAGGGGGGCAATGAGCAGTTCTTC. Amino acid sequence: CASSFPSQGGNEQFF.